This T cell receptor beta chain was observed in a study of T cell clones after liver transplantation. Broader study findings: Low donor cell numbers restricted donor-reactive repertoire measurement in a couple of subjects.

Concerning this clone itself: The antigen is unknown.

The CDR3 extends over 13 amino acids. V lost 3 bases and J lost 5; bases outside the gene matches: 4. Germline CDR1 SGHTA, CDR2 FQGTGA. Sequencing used immunoSEQ multiplex PCR; TCRdb keeps in-frame clones, though not all of them. Of approximately 70,000 clones in the sample, around four fifths were seen once. V is TRBV7-3 and J is TRBJ2-7, with 7 bases aligning to TRBD2. The input for sequencing was CD4+ T cells from blood, taken less than 50 months after liver transplant. The clonotype originates from a human patient who received a liver transplant. Part of the T cell pool may stem from the graft donor. This chain's CDR3 is CASSFGGRDEQYF. The CDR3, as DNA: TGTGCCAGCAGCTTTGGCGGGAGAGACGAGCAGTACTTC.